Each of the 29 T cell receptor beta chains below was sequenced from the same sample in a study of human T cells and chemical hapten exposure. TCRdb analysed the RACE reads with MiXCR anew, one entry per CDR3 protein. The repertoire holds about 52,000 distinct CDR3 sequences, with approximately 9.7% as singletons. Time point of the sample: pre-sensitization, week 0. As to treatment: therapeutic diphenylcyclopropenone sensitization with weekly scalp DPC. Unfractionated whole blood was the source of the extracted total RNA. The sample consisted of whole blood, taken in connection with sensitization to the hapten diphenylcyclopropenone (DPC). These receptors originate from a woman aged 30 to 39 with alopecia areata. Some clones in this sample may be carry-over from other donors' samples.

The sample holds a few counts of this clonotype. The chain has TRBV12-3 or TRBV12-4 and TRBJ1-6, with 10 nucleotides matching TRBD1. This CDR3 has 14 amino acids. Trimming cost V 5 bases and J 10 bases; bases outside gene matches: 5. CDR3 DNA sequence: TGTGCCAGCAGTCCATCGACAGGGGGCTCACCCCTCCACTTT. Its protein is CASSPSTGGSPLHF.

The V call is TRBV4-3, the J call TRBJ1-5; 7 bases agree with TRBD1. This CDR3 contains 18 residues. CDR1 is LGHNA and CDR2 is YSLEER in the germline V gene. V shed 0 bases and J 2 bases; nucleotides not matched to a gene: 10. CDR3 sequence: CASSQDTGVGFGNQPQHF. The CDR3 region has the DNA TGCGCCAGCAGCCAAGATACAGGGGTTGGGTTCGGCAATCAGCCCCAGCATTTT.

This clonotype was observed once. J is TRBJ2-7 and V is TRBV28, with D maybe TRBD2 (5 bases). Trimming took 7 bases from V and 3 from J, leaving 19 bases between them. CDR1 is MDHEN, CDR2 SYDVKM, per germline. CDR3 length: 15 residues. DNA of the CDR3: TGTGCCAGCACCCCCCCCAGCGACCGGGGCTACGAGCAGTACTTC. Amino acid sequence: CASTPPSDRGYEQYF.

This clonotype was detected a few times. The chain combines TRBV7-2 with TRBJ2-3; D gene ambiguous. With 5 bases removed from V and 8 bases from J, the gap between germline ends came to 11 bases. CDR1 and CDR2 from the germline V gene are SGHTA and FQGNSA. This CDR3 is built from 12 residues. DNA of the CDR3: TGTGCCAGCAGCCCCTACTACGGTACGCAGTATTTT. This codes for CASSPYYGTQYF.

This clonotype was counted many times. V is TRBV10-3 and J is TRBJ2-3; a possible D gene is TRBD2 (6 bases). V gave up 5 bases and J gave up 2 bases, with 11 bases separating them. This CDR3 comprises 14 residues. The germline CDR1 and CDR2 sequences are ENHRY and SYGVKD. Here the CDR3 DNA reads TGTGCCATCAGTTATAGCGGAACCACAGATACGCAGTATTTT. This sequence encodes CAISYSGTTDTQYF.

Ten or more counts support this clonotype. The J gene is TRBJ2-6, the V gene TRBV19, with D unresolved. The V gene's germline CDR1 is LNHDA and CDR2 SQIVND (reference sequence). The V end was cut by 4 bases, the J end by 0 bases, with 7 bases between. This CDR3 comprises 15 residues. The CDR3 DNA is TGTGCCAGTAGTACCTCAGCCTCTGGGGCCAACGTCCTGACTTTC. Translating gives CASSTSASGANVLTF.

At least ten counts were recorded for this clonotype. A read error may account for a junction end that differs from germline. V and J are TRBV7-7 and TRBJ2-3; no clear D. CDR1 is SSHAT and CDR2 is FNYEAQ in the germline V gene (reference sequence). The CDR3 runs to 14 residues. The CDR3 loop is CASSFLGTADTQYF. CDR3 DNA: TGTGCTAGCAGCTTTCTGGGTACGGCAGATACGCAGTATTTT.

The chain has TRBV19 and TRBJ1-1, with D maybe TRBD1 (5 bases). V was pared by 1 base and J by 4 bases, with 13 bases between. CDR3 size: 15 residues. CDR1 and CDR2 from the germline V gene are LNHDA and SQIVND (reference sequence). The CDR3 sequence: CASSIAVRGATEAFF. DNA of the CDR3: TGTGCCAGTAGTATAGCAGTTCGAGGGGCCACTGAAGCTTTCTTT.

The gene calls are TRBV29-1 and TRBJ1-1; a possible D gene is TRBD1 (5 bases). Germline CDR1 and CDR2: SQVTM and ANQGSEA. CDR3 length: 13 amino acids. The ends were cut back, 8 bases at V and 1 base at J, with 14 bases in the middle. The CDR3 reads CSSRMGGNTEAFF. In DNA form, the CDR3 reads TGCAGCTCACGGATGGGGGGGAACACTGAAGCTTTCTTT.

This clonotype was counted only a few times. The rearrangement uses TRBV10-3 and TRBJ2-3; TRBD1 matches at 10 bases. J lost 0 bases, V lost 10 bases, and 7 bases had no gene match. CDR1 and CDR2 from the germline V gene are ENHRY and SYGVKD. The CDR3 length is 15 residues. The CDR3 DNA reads TGTGCCACATCGCCGGGACAGGGGAGCACAGATACGCAGTATTTT. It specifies CATSPGQGSTDTQYF.

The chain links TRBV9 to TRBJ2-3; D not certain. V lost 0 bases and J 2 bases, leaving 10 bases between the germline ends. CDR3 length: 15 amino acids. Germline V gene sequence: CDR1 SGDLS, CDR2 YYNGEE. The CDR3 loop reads CASSVGGNPTDTQYF. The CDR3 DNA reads TGTGCCAGCAGCGTAGGGGGTAATCCCACAGATACGCAGTATTTT. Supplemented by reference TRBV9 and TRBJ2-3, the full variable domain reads DSGVTQTPKHLITATGQRVTLRCSPRSGDLSVYWYQQSLDQGLQFLIQYYNGEERAKGNILERFSAQQFPDLHSELNLSSLELGDSALYFCASSVGGNPTDTQYFGPGTRLTVL.

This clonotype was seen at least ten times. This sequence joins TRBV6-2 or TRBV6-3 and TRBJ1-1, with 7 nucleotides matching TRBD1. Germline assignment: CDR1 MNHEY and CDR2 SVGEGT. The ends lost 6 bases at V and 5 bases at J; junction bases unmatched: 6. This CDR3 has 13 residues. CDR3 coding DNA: TGTGCCAGCAGGCGTTTGGACAGGACTGAAGCTTTCTTT. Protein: CASRRLDRTEAFF.

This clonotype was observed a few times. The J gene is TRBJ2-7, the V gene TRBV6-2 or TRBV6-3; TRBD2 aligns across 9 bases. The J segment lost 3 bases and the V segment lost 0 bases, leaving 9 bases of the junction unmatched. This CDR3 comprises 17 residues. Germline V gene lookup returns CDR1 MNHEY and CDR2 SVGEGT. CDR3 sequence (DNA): TGTGCCAGCAGTTACTCGATGGAGCGGGGGGCCCTCTACGAGCAGTACTTC. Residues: CASSYSMERGALYEQYF.

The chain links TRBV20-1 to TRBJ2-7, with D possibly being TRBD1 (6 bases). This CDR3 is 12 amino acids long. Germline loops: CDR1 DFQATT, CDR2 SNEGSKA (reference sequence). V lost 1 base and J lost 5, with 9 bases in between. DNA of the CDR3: TGCAGTGCTAGAGCGGACAGCGACGAGCAGTACTTC. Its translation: CSARADSDEQYF.

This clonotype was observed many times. CDR3 coding DNA: TGTGCCAGCAGCGTAGAGCCCCCTCTTGCGGGGGGCACTCCTAGCACAGATACGCAGTATTTT. It translates to CASSVEPPLAGGTPSTDTQYF. The J gene is TRBJ2-3, the V gene TRBV9; the match to TRBD2 covers 8 bases. Germline V lookup: CDR1 SGDLS, CDR2 YYNGEE. The ends lost 0 bases at V and 0 bases at J; junction bases unmatched: 18. The CDR3 spans 21 residues.

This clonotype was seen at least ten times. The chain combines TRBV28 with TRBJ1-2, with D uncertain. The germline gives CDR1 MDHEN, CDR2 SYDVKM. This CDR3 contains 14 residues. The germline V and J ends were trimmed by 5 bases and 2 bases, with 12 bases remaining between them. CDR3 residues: CASSTEDPNYGYTF. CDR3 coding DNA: TGTGCCAGCAGTACCGAGGACCCAAACTATGGCTACACCTTC.

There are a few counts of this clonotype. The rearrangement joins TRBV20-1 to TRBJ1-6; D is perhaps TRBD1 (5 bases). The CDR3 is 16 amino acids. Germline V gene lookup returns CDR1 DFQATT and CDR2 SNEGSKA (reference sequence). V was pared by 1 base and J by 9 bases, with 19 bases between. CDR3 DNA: TGCAGTGCTAGAGGGGAGACCGGGGGTATAGGTTCACCCCTCCACTTT. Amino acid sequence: CSARGETGGIGSPLHF.

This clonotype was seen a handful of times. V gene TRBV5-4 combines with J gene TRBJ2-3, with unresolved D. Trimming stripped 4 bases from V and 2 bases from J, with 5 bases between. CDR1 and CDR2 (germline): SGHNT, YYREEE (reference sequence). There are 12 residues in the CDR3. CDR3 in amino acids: CASSPDTDTQYF. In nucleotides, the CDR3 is TGTGCCAGCAGCCCAGACACAGATACGCAGTATTTT.

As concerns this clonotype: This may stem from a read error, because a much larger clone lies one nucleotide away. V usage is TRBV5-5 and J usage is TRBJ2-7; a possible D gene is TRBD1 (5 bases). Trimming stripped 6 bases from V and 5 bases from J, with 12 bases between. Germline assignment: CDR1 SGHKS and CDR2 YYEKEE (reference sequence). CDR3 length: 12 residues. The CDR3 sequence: CASKSTDDEQYF. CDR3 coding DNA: TGTGCCAGCAAGTCGACAGACGACGAGCAGTACTTC.

CDR3 loop: CASSIPQSPLHF. The CDR3 nucleotides read TGTGCCAGCAGCATCCCCCAATCACCCCTCCACTTT. The chain is built from TRBV7-9 and TRBJ1-6; unclear D gene. Germline V gene data show CDR1 as SEHNR and CDR2 as FQNEAQ (reference sequence). The length of the CDR3 is 12 residues. Deletions cut 5 bases from V and 10 bases from J, with 9 bases between.

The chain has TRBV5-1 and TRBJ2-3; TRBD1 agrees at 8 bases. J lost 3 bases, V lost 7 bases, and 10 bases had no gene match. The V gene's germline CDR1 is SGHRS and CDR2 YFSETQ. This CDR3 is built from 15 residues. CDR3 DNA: TGCGCCAGCCAGAGGGGACAGGCCGAGACAGATACGCAGTATTTT. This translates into CASQRGQAETDTQYF.

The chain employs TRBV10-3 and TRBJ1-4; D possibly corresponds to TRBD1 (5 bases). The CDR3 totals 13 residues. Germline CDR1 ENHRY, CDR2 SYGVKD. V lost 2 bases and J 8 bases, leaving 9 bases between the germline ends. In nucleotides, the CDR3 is TGTGCCATCAGTGAGAGGGGTACGGAAAAACTGTTTTTT. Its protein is CAISERGTEKLFF.

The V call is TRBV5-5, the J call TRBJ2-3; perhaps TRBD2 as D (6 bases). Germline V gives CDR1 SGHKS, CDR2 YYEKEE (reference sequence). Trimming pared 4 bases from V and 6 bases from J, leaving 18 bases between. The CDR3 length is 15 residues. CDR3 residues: CASSRERARWDTQYF. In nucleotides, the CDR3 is TGTGCCAGCAGCCGTGAGCGGGCCAGGTGGGATACGCAGTATTTT. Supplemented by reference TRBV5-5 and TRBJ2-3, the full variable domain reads DAGVTQSPTHLIKTRGQQVTLRCSPISGHKSVSWYQQVLGQGPQFIFQYYEKEERGRGNFPDRFSARQFPNYSSELNVNALLLGDSALYLCASSRERARWDTQYFGPGTRLTVL.

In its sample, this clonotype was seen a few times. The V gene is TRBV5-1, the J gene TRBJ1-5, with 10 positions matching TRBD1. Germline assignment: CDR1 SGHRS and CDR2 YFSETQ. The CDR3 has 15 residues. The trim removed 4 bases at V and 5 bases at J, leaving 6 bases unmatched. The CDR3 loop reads CASSRGTGADQPQHF. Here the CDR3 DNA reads TGCGCCAGCAGCCGAGGGACAGGGGCTGATCAGCCCCAGCATTTT.

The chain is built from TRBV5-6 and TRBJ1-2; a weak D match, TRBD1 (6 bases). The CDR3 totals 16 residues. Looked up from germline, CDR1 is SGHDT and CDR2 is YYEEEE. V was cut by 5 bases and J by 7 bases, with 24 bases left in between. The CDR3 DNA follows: TGTGCCAGCAGGGGAAAAACAGGGCCCCGGGCGGTTGGCTACACCTTC. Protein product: CASRGKTGPRAVGYTF.

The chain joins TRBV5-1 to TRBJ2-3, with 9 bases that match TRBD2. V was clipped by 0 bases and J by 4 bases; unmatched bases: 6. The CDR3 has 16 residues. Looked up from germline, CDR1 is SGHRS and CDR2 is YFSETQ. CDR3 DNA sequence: TGCGCCAGCAGCTTGGCCCGCGGGGGGGCCGCAGATACGCAGTATTTT. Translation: CASSLARGGAADTQYF.

The CDR3 nucleotides read TGTGCCAGTATCCCGACGGGGGGCACTACATATACGCAGTATTTT. Its protein is CASIPTGGTTYTQYF. The chain joins TRBV19 to TRBJ2-3, with a tentative D call TRBD2 (7 bases). Germline CDR1 reads LNHDA; CDR2 reads SQIVND (reference sequence). V was clipped by 7 bases and J by 7 bases, with 21 bases between them. CDR3 length: 15 amino acids.

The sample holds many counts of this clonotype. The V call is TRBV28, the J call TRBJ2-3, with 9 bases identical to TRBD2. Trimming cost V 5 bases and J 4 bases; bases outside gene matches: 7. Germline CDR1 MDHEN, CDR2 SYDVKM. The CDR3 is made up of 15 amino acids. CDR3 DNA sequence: TGTGCCAGCAGTCTTGATGGGACTAGCTCAGATACGCAGTATTTT. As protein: CASSLDGTSSDTQYF. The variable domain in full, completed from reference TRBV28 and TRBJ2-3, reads DVKVTQSSRYLVKRTGEKVFLECVQDMDHENMFWYRQDPGLGLRLIYFSYDVKMKEKGDIPEGYSVSREKKERFSLILESASTNQTSMYLCASSLDGTSSDTQYFGPGTRLTVL.

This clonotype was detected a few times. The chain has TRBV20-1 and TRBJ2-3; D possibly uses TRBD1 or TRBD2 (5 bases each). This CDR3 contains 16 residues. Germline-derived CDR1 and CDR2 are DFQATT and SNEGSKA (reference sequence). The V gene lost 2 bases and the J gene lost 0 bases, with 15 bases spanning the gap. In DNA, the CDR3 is TGCAGTGCTAGACCCCCGGGGCTACCTAGCACAGATACGCAGTATTTT. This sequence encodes CSARPPGLPSTDTQYF.